These 17 T cell receptor beta chains were all obtained from the same sample, sequenced in a study of shared clonotypes between healthy human individuals. Assay: immunoSEQ multiplex PCR; the TCRdb copy retains only in-frame clones and omits some. The sample shows about 380,000 clones, approximately 97% of them seen only once. The specimen was memory CD8+ T cells sorted from blood. Subset denoted: CD45RO+ cells pooled with CCR7-negative TemRA cells. All receptors derive from a man between 25 and 39 years old in good health.

This clone was recorded only once. The genes are TRBV27 and TRBJ2-5; unclear D gene. The CDR3 runs to 13 residues. V was trimmed by 1 base and J by 4 bases, leaving 7 bases between them. Germline V gene lookup returns CDR1 MNHEY and CDR2 SMNVEV (reference sequence). The CDR3 region has the DNA TGTGCCAGCAGTTTATGGCACGGAGAGACCCAGTACTTC. The encoded protein is CASSLWHGETQYF.

The V call is TRBV7-2, the J call TRBJ1-2; D is perhaps TRBD1 (5 bases). Germline lookup yields CDR1 SGHTA and CDR2 FQGNSA. The CDR3 contains 14 residues. Trimming took 1 base from V and 4 from J, leaving 10 bases between them. The CDR3 DNA is TGTGCCAGCAGCTTAGATCCGGGGGTCTATGGCTACACCTTC. It is translated as CASSLDPGVYGYTF.

In nucleotides, the CDR3 is TGTGCCAGCAGCCACCCCCGAGCTTACGAGCAGTACTTC. Translating gives CASSHPRAYEQYF. This chain joins TRBV2 and TRBJ2-7; D not resolved. Deletions cut 6 bases from V and 4 bases from J, with 13 bases between. This CDR3 has 13 amino acids. Germline CDR1 is SNHLY and CDR2 is FYNNEI.

The chain couples TRBV21-1 to TRBJ2-5; the D call of TRBD1 is as the table states it, not checked on the DNA. TRBV21-1 is a listed pseudogene. The CDR3 loop spans 19 amino acids. CDR3 in DNA: TGTGCCAGCAGCAAATACAGGGGAGCGTCCCGGAGGTACCAAGAGACCCAGTACTTC. Its protein product is CASSKYRGASRRYQETQYF.

The gene calls are TRBV30 and TRBJ2-3; a weak D match, TRBD2 (6 bases). The V end was cut by 7 bases, the J end by 3 bases, with 17 bases between. Germline lookup yields CDR1 GTSNPN and CDR2 SVGIG (reference sequence). The length of the CDR3 is 14 residues. In DNA form, the CDR3 reads TGTGCCTACTCTGTTCGGGGGTGGACAGATACGCAGTATTTT. Residues: CAYSVRGWTDTQYF. The full variable domain, with the rest looked up from reference TRBV30 and TRBJ2-3, is SQTIHQWPATLVQPVGSPLSLECTVEGTSNPNLYWYRQAAGRGLQLLFYSVGIGQISSEVPQNLSASRPQDRQFILSSKKLLLSDSGFYLCAYSVRGWTDTQYFGPGTRLTVL.

The chain recombines TRBV11-2 with TRBJ2-3; possibly TRBD1 or TRBD2 for D (5 bases each). Germline V lookup: CDR1 SGHAT, CDR2 FQNNGV. CDR3 size: 14 residues. The V and J ends lost 5 bases and 1 base respectively, with 10 bases between them. CDR3 DNA sequence: TGTGCCAGCAGCCCCCGGGACCGCACAGATACGCAGTATTTT. This gives the protein CASSPRDRTDTQYF.

Note on this clone: The identical CDR3 is also encoded by other nucleotide sequences in the sample. The J gene is TRBJ1-5, the V gene TRBV30; D remains ambiguous. Germline V gene sequence: CDR1 GTSNPN, CDR2 SVGIG (reference sequence). The CDR3 totals 13 residues. Deletions cut 0 bases from V and 4 bases from J, with 7 bases between. The CDR3 DNA follows: TGTGCCTGGAGTGTACCTGGTAATCAGCCCCAGCATTTT. It translates to CAWSVPGNQPQHF.

The rearrangement uses TRBV7-2 and TRBJ2-3; possible D gene TRBD2, 6 bases. Germline CDR1 and CDR2: SGHTA and FQGNSA. V lost 1 base, J lost 6 bases, and 17 bases lay in between. CDR3 length: 16 amino acids. This CDR3 reads CASSLGRLVVPDTQYF. CDR3 nucleotides: TGTGCCAGCAGCTTAGGGAGACTAGTGGTGCCCGATACGCAGTATTTT.

This rearrangement joins TRBV9 to TRBJ2-7; 11 bases are a match to TRBD2. Germline V gives CDR1 SGDLS, CDR2 YYNGEE. V was clipped by 4 bases and J by 3 bases; unmatched bases: 9. CDR3 length: 16 residues. CDR3 DNA sequence: TGTGCCAGCAGCAGGGGACTAGCGGTAAGGGGCTACGAGCAGTACTTC. It encodes CASSRGLAVRGYEQYF.

The chain uses TRBV5-5 and TRBJ1-2; perhaps TRBD1 as D (6 bases). The ends were cut back, 7 bases at V and 1 base at J, with 20 bases in the middle. Germline-derived CDR1 and CDR2 are SGHKS and YYEKEE (reference sequence). This CDR3 contains 16 residues. CDR3 residues: CASRGKEQGHNYGYTF. In DNA form, the CDR3 reads TGTGCCAGCCGCGGGAAGGAACAGGGACATAACTATGGCTACACCTTC. The whole variable domain, remainder taken from reference TRBV5-5 and TRBJ1-2, is DAGVTQSPTHLIKTRGQQVTLRCSPISGHKSVSWYQQVLGQGPQFIFQYYEKEERGRGNFPDRFSARQFPNYSSELNVNALLLGDSALYLCASRGKEQGHNYGYTFGSGTRLTVV.

The rearrangement uses TRBV7-8 and TRBJ2-5; no clear D gene. CDR1 is SGHVS, CDR2 FQNEAQ, per germline. The CDR3 extends over 15 amino acids. The V end lost 5 bases, the J end lost 0 bases, and 13 bases lay between the germline ends. This CDR3 is CASSPPSGYQETQYF. CDR3 nucleotides: TGTGCCAGCAGCCCCCCCAGTGGGTACCAAGAGACCCAGTACTTC.

The CDR3 protein is CASSIAGTPLNYGYTF. CDR3 bases: TGTGCCAGCAGCATCGCCGGGACCCCTTTGAACTATGGCTACACCTTC. The rearrangement joins TRBV7-9 to TRBJ1-2, with a possible D match to TRBD1 (5 bases). Looked up from germline, CDR1 is SEHNR and CDR2 is FQNEAQ (reference sequence). The ends were cut back, 5 bases at V and 2 bases at J, with 18 bases in the middle. The CDR3 totals 16 residues.

J is TRBJ1-2 and V is TRBV28, with a tentative D call TRBD1 (6 bases). Trimming stripped 1 base from V and 4 bases from J, with 10 bases between. The CDR3 covers 14 residues. Germline CDR1 reads MDHEN; CDR2 reads SYDVKM. The CDR3 nucleotides are TGTGCCAGCAGTTTATTAAGGGGGGGCTATGGCTACACCTTC. Amino acid sequence: CASSLLRGGYGYTF.

The J gene is TRBJ2-1, the V gene TRBV7-6; D gene ambiguous. Germline CDR1 reads SGHVS; CDR2 reads FNYEAQ. Deletions cut 3 bases from V and 0 bases from J, with 9 bases between. This CDR3 contains 15 residues. The CDR3 loop reads CASSLRQSSYNEQFF. CDR3 DNA sequence: TGTGCCAGCAGCTTGAGGCAGAGCTCCTACAATGAGCAGTTCTTC.

V and J are TRBV29-1 and TRBJ1-2; no definite D call. The CDR3 spans 12 residues. The germline V gene encodes CDR1 SQVTM and CDR2 ANQGSEA. V lost 3 bases and J 7 bases, leaving 12 bases between the germline ends. The CDR3 spells CSVDRGLGGYTF. Here the CDR3 DNA reads TGCAGCGTTGATAGAGGGTTGGGTGGCTACACCTTC.

The chain has TRBV28 and TRBJ2-5; TRBD2 aligns across 9 bases. Looked up from germline, CDR1 is MDHEN and CDR2 is SYDVKM. V lost 2 bases to trimming and J lost 5 bases; unmatched junction nucleotides: 6. The CDR3 contains 15 residues. CDR3 coding DNA: TGTGCCAGCAGTTTACTAGCGGGGACTGGGGAGACCCAGTACTTC. Translation gives CASSLLAGTGETQYF.

The rearrangement uses TRBV21-1 and TRBJ1-1. TRBV21-1 is a listed pseudogene. CDR3 length: 14 amino acids. DNA of the CDR3: TGTGCCAGCAGCAAAGATAGGGGGGCCACTGAAGCTTTCTTT. Protein sequence: CASSKDRGATEAFF.